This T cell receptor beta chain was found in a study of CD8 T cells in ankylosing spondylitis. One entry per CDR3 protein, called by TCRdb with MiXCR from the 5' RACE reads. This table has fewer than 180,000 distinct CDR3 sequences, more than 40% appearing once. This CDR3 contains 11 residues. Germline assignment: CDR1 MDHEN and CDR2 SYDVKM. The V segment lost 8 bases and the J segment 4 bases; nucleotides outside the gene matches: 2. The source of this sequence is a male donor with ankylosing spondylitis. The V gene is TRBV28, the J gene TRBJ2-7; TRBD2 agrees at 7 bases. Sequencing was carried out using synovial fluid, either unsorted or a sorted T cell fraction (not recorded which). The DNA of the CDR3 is TGTGCCAGCTGGGGGGGTTACGAGCAGTACTTC. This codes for CASWGGYEQYF.